The clone carrying this T cell receptor (beta chain) was recorded at least ten times. Its antigen is not identified. The sample belongs to a study of shared clonotypes between healthy human individuals. Study results and caveats: Naive CD4 clonotypes were shared across several donors at roughly 5.3%.

Germline lookup yields CDR1 MNHNS and CDR2 SASEGT. The V and J ends lost 5 bases and 7 bases respectively, with 11 bases between them. The length of the CDR3 is 12 residues. Deep-level running was used for the assay. Sequenced by immunoSEQ multiplex PCR; TCRdb stores in-frame clones only, minus some. This table holds 850,000 to 1,200,000 clones, more than 65% found once. The receptor was isolated from a man aged 18 to 35 in good health. The chain links TRBV6-1 to TRBJ1-1; D is unclear. Specimen: memory CD4+ T cells sorted from blood. This sample's subset: CD45RA-negative fraction. In DNA, the CDR3 is TGTGCCAGCAGTCTGGCAGACCATGAAGCTTTCTTT. This encodes CASSLADHEAFF.